This T cell receptor beta chain was documented in a study of shared T cell receptors in the human thymus. Sequenced by immunoSEQ multiplex PCR; TCRdb stores in-frame clones only, minus some. The repertoire holds under 850,000 clones, with around nine tenths as singletons. V lost 0 bases to trimming and J lost 0 bases; unmatched junction nucleotides: 7. Germline V gives CDR1 SGHAT, CDR2 FQNNGV. The CDR3 spans 18 residues. The same sample was also used in a study of human thymus T cells. That source reports: Among the donors, all were healthy Finnish infants having corrective surgery for congenital heart defects. It was from resections taken during corrective heart surgery that the thymus tissue came. Thymic and blood repertoires showed apparently biased V and J gene usage. Unrelated individuals were reported by related research to share highly overlapping thymic repertoires.

The sequence came from a boy under three years old with a congenital heart defect. This sequence joins TRBV11-2 and TRBJ2-7; 11 bases map to TRBD2. Sample: thymocytes. CDR3 in DNA: TGTGCCAGCAGCTTAGAATTGCTAGCGGGGGGAAGCTCCTACGAGCAGTACTTC. Translation: CASSLELLAGGSSYEQYF.